This entry lists 7 T cell receptor beta chains sequenced from one sample in a study of tumor-infiltrating lymphocytes in glioblastoma multiforme (dated by TCRdb to 2016 to 2017). Sequencing was performed on an Illumina HiSeq 2500. TCRB libraries were constructed from RNA through three rounds of nested multiplex PCR following a modified ARM-PCR protocol with multiple V-beta primers and a C-beta primer. TCRdb itself trimmed the public reads at Q25 with fastp, ran MiXCR and retained productive beta chains. When rows share a CDR3 protein, they turn into one entry using the most common DNA and genes. The sample profile shows about 8,400 distinct CDR3 sequences; around three quarters of them were found once. Of the sample, approximately 50% falls within the top ten clones. Sequencing used brain tumor tissue. These receptors were taken from a male donor with glioblastoma.

As concerns this clonotype: An end of the junction differs from the germline gene, which may be a read error. The chain carries TRBV7-9 and TRBJ1-4; possibly TRBD1 for D (6 bases). CDR1 is SEHNR and CDR2 is FQNEAQ in the germline V gene (reference sequence). This CDR3 spans 16 amino acids. For the CDR3, the DNA is TGTGCCAGCAGCTTAAGCGTGGGGGGCGTGGATGAAAAGCTGTTTTTT. Translation gives CASSLSVGGVDEKLFF. Complete variable domain (other parts from reference TRBV7-9 and TRBJ1-4): DTGVSQNPRHKITKRGQNVTFRCDPISEHNRLYWYRQTLGQGPEFLTYFQNEAQLEKSRLLSDRFSAERPKGSFSTLEIQRTEQGDSAMYLCASSLSVGGVDEKLFFGSGTQLSVL.

This chain links TRBV6-5 with TRBJ2-1, with 9 bases aligning to TRBD1. With 2 bases clipped from V and 3 bases from J, the junction kept 5 bases outside the gene matches. This CDR3 has 16 residues. From germline, CDR1 is MNHEY and CDR2 SVGAGI. DNA for the CDR3: TGTGCCAGCAGTTACCAGGGACAGGGTGACTACAATGAGCAGTTCTTC. It yields the protein CASSYQGQGDYNEQFF.

This clonotype was recorded at least ten times. The chain couples TRBV10-2 to TRBJ1-2, with 9 nucleotides matching TRBD1. CDR1 and CDR2 from the germline V gene are WSHSY and SAAADI. V trimming: 0 bases; J trimming: 6 bases; junction bases outside the gene matches: 2. The length of the CDR3 is 14 residues. CDR3 sequence (DNA): TGCGCCAGCAGTGAGTCGACAGGGGGGGATGGCTACACCTTC. This sequence encodes CASSESTGGDGYTF.

This clonotype was counted many times. The chain is built from TRBV11-2 and TRBJ1-6; D not certain. Trimming left V 1 base short and J 7 bases short, with 5 bases between. CDR1 is SGHAT and CDR2 is FQNNGV in the germline V gene. The CDR3 is 13 residues long. The CDR3 loop reads CASSLALNSPLHF. CDR3 nucleotides: TGTGCCAGCAGCTTAGCTTTAAATTCACCCCTCCACTTT.

As to this clonotype: One end of the junction fails to match germline, which may point to a read error. The V call is TRBV10-3, the J call TRBJ2-3; 7 bases are shared with TRBD1. Germline lookup yields CDR1 ENHRY and CDR2 SYGVKD. This CDR3 has 16 residues. The CDR3 region is CAISGRGRGVTDMQYF. The DNA for the CDR3 is TGTGCCATCAGTGGAAGGGGGCGAGGGGTCACAGATATGCAGTATTTT.

With regard to this clonotype: With a much larger clone just one base away, this may be a read error. This chain connects TRBV29-1 to TRBJ2-1; 9 bases agree with TRBD1. This CDR3 is 16 amino acids long. Unmatched junction bases numbered 8, after V lost 0 bases and J lost 5 bases. Germline V gene data show CDR1 as SQVTM and CDR2 as ANQGSEA. CDR3 sequence reads: CSVEDPDRGTNNEQFF. The CDR3 DNA reads TGCAGCGTTGAAGACCCGGACAGGGGAACCAACAATGAGCAGTTCTTC.

With regard to this clonotype: Its ends do not fully match the called genes, so a read error is possible. The rearrangement links TRBV11-3 to TRBJ2-1; unclear D gene. Per the germline V gene, CDR1 is SGHNT and CDR2 is YENEEA. This CDR3 comprises 13 residues. In DNA, the CDR3 is TGTTCCAGCAGCTTCGGATGGCCCGATGAGCAGTTCTTC. It specifies CSSSFGWPDEQFF.